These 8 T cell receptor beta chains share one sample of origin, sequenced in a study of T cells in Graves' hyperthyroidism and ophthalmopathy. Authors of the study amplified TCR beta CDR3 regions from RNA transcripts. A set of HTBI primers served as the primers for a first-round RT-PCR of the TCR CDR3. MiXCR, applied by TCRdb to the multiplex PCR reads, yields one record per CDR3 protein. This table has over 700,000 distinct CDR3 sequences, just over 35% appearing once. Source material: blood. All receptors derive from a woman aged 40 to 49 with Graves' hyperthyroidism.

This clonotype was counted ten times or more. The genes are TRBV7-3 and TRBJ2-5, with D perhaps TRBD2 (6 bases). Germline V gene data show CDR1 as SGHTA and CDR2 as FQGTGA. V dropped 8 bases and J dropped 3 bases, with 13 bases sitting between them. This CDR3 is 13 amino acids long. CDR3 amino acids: CASADLAEETQYF. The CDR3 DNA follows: TGTGCCAGCGCCGATTTAGCGGAAGAGACCCAGTACTTC.

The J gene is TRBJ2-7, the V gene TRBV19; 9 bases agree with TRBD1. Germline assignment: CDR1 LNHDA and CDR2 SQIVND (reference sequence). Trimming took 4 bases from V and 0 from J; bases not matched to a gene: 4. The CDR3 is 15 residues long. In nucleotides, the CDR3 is TGTGCCAGTAGTAGGGACAGGGATTCCTCCTACGAGCAGTACTTC. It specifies CASSRDRDSSYEQYF.

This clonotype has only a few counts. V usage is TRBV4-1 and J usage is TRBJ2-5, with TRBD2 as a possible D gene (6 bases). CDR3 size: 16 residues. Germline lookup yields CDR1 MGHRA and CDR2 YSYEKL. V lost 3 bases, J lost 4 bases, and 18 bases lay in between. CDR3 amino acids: CASSQTALGLGETQYF. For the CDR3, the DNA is TGCGCCAGCAGCCAGACCGCCCTGGGACTGGGAGAGACCCAGTACTTC.

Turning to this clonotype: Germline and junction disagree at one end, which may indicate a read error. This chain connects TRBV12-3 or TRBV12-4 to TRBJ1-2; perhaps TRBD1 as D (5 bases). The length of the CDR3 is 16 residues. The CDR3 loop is CASSLVEKTEADGYAF. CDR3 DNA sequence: TGTGCCAGCAGTTTAGTAGAAAAGACAGAAGCTGATGGCTACGCCTTC.

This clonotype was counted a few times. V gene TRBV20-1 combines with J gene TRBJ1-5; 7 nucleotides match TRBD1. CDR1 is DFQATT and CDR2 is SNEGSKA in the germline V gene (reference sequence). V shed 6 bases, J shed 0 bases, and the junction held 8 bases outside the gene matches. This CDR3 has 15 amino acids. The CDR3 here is CSARGTVYSNQPQHF. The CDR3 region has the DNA TGCAGTGCCAGGGGGACAGTCTATAGCAATCAGCCCCAGCATTTT.

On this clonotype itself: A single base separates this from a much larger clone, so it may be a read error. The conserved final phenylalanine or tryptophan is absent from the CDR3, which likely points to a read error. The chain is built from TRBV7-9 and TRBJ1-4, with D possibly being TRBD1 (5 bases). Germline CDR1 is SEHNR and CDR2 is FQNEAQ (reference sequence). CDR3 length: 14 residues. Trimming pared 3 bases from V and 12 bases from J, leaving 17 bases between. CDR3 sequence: CASSLGGQVQELFL. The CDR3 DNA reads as TGTGCCAGCAGCTTGGGAGGACAAGTACAGGAACTGTTTTTG.

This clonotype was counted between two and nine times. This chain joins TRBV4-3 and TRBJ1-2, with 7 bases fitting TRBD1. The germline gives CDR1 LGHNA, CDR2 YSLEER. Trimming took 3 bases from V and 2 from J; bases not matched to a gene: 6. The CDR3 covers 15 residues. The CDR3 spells CASSHAQTGNYGYTF. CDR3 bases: TGCGCCAGCAGCCATGCACAGACAGGGAACTATGGCTACACCTTC.

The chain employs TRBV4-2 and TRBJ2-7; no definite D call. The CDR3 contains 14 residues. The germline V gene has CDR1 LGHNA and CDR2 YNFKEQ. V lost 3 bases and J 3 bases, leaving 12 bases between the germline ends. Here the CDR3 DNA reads TGTGCCAGCAGCCACAAAGACACCCACTACGAGCAGTACTTC. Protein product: CASSHKDTHYEQYF.